These 24 T cell receptor beta chains originate from one sample sequenced in a study of shared clonotypes between healthy human individuals. CD45RO-negative, CCR7-positively selected cells formed the naive CD8 fraction, excluding terminally differentiated effector memory CD45RA+ cells. Method: immunoSEQ multiplex PCR; TCRdb's copy keeps in-frame clones and lacks some. The sample holds roughly 2.1 million clones, about 92% seen once. The material sequenced was naive CD8+ T cells from PBMCs. These receptors all come from a man younger than 30 in good health. Some clones in this sample may be carry-over from other donors' samples.

This chain connects TRBV5-8 to TRBJ1-1, with TRBD1 identical over 7 bases. The CDR3 consists of 15 residues. Germline V gene data show CDR1 as SGHTS and CDR2 as YDEGEE. J gave up 3 bases and V 5 bases, and 10 bases lay outside the gene matches. CDR3 DNA: TGTGCCAGCAGTCGCACGGGACAGCGCTACACTGAAGCTTTCTTT. Translating it yields CASSRTGQRYTEAFF.

The chain's CDR3 is CASSVGWNYGYTF. CDR3 nucleotide sequence: TGTGCCAGCAGTGTAGGGTGGAACTATGGCTACACCTTC. The chain is built from TRBV6-5 and TRBJ1-2, with unresolved D. The germline V gene encodes CDR1 MNHEY and CDR2 SVGAGI. The CDR3 has 13 amino acids. V was pared by 5 bases and J by 2 bases, with 9 bases between.

The chain uses TRBV15 and TRBJ2-7, with TRBD2 as a possible D gene (5 bases). The V end was cut by 3 bases, the J end by 1 base, with 19 bases between. The CDR3 runs 17 residues. The germline CDR1 and CDR2 sequences are LNHNV and YYDKDF (reference sequence). The CDR3 spells CATSRELSGRTSYEQYF. The CDR3 DNA reads as TGTGCCACCAGCAGGGAGCTAAGCGGTCGGACGTCCTACGAGCAGTACTTC.

V usage is TRBV2 and J usage is TRBJ2-1; 7 nucleotides align to TRBD1. Germline V gene data show CDR1 as SNHLY and CDR2 as FYNNEI. CDR3 length equals 13 residues. The V and J ends lost 8 bases and 7 bases, in that order; junction bases with no gene match: 8. In DNA, the CDR3 is TGTGCCAGCGACCGGGACAGCCCTAATGAGCAGTTCTTC. Protein: CASDRDSPNEQFF.

V and J are TRBV7-9 and TRBJ2-7; the D gene is possibly TRBD2 (5 bases). Germline lookup yields CDR1 SEHNR and CDR2 FQNEAQ (reference sequence). This CDR3 has 14 residues. V was trimmed by 1 base and J by 7 bases, leaving 14 bases between them. CDR3: CASSLDGSKREQYF. In nucleotides, the CDR3 is TGTGCCAGCAGCTTAGATGGATCGAAGCGGGAGCAGTACTTC.

The V call is TRBV6-1, the J call TRBJ2-5, with 9 bases identical to TRBD2. Trimming took 7 bases from V and 7 from J; bases not matched to a gene: 10. This CDR3 has 14 residues. Germline V lookup: CDR1 MNHNS, CDR2 SASEGT. CDR3 residues: CASMSSGARVTQYF. In DNA, the CDR3 is TGTGCCAGCATGTCTAGCGGGGCGAGGGTGACCCAGTACTTC.

J is TRBJ2-5 and V is TRBV19, with TRBD1 as a possible D gene (6 bases). Germline V gene data show CDR1 as LNHDA and CDR2 as SQIVND (reference sequence). The length of the CDR3 is 15 residues. Deletions cut 5 bases from V and 3 bases from J, with 16 bases between. CDR3: CASSPLEQGKETQYF. The CDR3 nucleotides read TGTGCCAGTAGTCCCCTCGAACAGGGAAAAGAGACCCAGTACTTC.

The chain combines TRBV28 with TRBJ1-2; 9 bases are a match to TRBD1. Germline V lookup: CDR1 MDHEN, CDR2 SYDVKM. V gave up 5 bases and J gave up 8 bases; unmatched junction bases: 12. This CDR3 has 15 residues. The DNA for the CDR3 is TGTGCCAGCAGTCAATACCGGGACAGGGTTGACGGCTACACCTTC. Amino acid sequence: CASSQYRDRVDGYTF.

CDR3 sequence (DNA): TGCAGCGTTGAAGTCATGTACGAGCAGTACTTC. It encodes CSVEVMYEQYF. V gene TRBV29-1 combines with J gene TRBJ2-5; no definite D call. With the DNA end fitting TRBJ2-7 better, the J assignment may be wrong. This CDR3 is 11 amino acids long. In germline, CDR1 is SQVTM, CDR2 ANQGSEA.

The rearrangement joins TRBV28 to TRBJ2-7; TRBD1 aligns across 9 bases. This CDR3 has 15 residues. The ends lost 7 bases at V and 7 bases at J; junction bases unmatched: 14. Germline CDR1 and CDR2: MDHEN and SYDVKM. CDR3 protein: CASKETGTGLWEQYF. Here the CDR3 DNA reads TGTGCCAGCAAAGAAACCGGGACAGGGCTTTGGGAGCAGTACTTC.

This clone has a single count. This chain connects TRBV11-2 to TRBJ2-3, with TRBD2 identical over 9 bases. Per germline, CDR1 SGHAT and CDR2 FQNNGV. Unmatched junction bases numbered 7, after V lost 3 bases and J lost 0 bases. This CDR3 contains 17 residues. As DNA, the CDR3 is TGTGCCAGCAGCTTCCCGACTAGCGGCAAGAGCACAGATACGCAGTATTTT. Its translation: CASSFPTSGKSTDTQYF.

The J gene is TRBJ2-7, the V gene TRBV11-1; D is ambiguous. This CDR3 has 14 amino acids. The germline V gene has CDR1 SGHAT and CDR2 FQDESV (reference sequence). V lost 5 bases and J lost 5, with 16 bases in between. CDR3 DNA: TGTGCCAGCAGCCCCCGTGGGGTGGGCAACGAGCAGTACTTC. Its protein is CASSPRGVGNEQYF.

The chain carries TRBV5-1 and TRBJ2-7; 7 positions match TRBD2. Germline CDR1 and CDR2: SGHRS and YFSETQ. The CDR3 extends over 16 amino acids. Trimming took 5 bases from V and 0 from J; bases not matched to a gene: 11. CDR3: CASRPGGLGVSYEQYF. Written as DNA, the CDR3 is TGCGCCAGCAGGCCCGGGGGGTTAGGAGTCTCCTACGAGCAGTACTTC.

The chain uses TRBV28 and TRBJ2-3; D is ambiguous. Germline-derived CDR1 and CDR2 are MDHEN and SYDVKM. The germline V and J ends were trimmed by 6 bases and 8 bases, with 9 bases remaining between them. The CDR3 length is 11 residues. DNA of the CDR3: TGTGCCAGCAGCACATGGGGTACGCAGTATTTT. Its protein is CASSTWGTQYF.

The rearrangement uses TRBV12-5 and TRBJ2-7; D gene ambiguous. Germline V lookup: CDR1 LGHNT, CDR2 FRNRAP. Trimming removed 1 base from V and 6 bases from J, with 10 bases in between. The CDR3 has 13 amino acids. This chain's CDR3 is CASGLGLTGEQYF. DNA for the CDR3: TGTGCTAGTGGTTTGGGCTTAACGGGCGAGCAGTACTTC.

In the case of this clone: The same CDR3 is also encoded by other DNA sequences in this sample. J is TRBJ2-1 and V is TRBV7-9, with D perhaps matching TRBD1 (5 bases). V shed 1 base and J shed 10 bases, with 8 bases lying between them. The CDR3 is 12 residues long. Germline loops: CDR1 SEHNR, CDR2 FQNEAQ (reference sequence). The chain's CDR3 is CASSLGGREQFF. The CDR3 coding sequence is TGTGCCAGCAGCTTAGGGGGCCGGGAGCAGTTCTTC.

The rearrangement links TRBV10-3 to TRBJ2-7; 9 bases are a match to TRBD2. The germline CDR1 and CDR2 sequences are ENHRY and SYGVKD. V was clipped by 6 bases and J by 2 bases; unmatched bases: 11. The CDR3 length is 16 residues. In DNA form, the CDR3 reads TGTGCCATCAGCCCGACTAGCGGAACTTCAACCTACGAGCAGTACTTC. Translated, it gives CAISPTSGTSTYEQYF.

As for this clone: This specimen includes other DNA sequences encoding the same CDR3. The genes are TRBV4-1 and TRBJ2-7; TRBD2 might be the D (5 bases). CDR1 and CDR2 from the germline V gene are MGHRA and YSYEKL. The CDR3 contains 13 residues. Trimming shortened V by 4 bases and J by 3 bases, and 10 bases separated the two germline ends. As DNA, the CDR3 is TGCGCCAGCAGCCCAGGACTGTACTACGAGCAGTACTTC. It codes for CASSPGLYYEQYF.

This rearrangement joins TRBV4-1 to TRBJ2-3, with D uncertain. CDR3 length equals 15 residues. CDR1 and CDR2 from the germline V gene are MGHRA and YSYEKL. V was cut by 1 base and J by 1 base, with 9 bases left in between. CDR3 sequence: CASSQVSLRTDTQYF. The CDR3, as DNA: TGCGCCAGCAGCCAAGTATCGCTTCGCACAGATACGCAGTATTTT.

V usage is TRBV29-1 and J usage is TRBJ2-7, with 8 bases identical to TRBD2. From germline, CDR1 is SQVTM and CDR2 ANQGSEA. The CDR3 has 14 amino acids. V shed 5 bases and J 0 bases; nucleotides not matched to a gene: 6. CDR3 DNA sequence: TGCAGCGTTCGAAGCGGGAGCGACTCCTACGAGCAGTACTTC. It specifies CSVRSGSDSYEQYF.

V is TRBV28 and J is TRBJ1-5; the D is unclear. Trimming stripped 6 bases from V and 7 bases from J, with 13 bases between. This CDR3 is 13 amino acids long. In germline, CDR1 is MDHEN, CDR2 SYDVKM. CDR3 DNA: TGTGCCAGCAGCCCTCCGGGATCGCAGCCCCAGCATTTT. It translates to CASSPPGSQPQHF. The full variable domain, with the rest looked up from reference TRBV28 and TRBJ1-5, is DVKVTQSSRYLVKRTGEKVFLECVQDMDHENMFWYRQDPGLGLRLIYFSYDVKMKEKGDIPEGYSVSREKKERFSLILESASTNQTSMYLCASSPPGSQPQHFGDGTRLSIL.

The chain is built from TRBV28 and TRBJ2-1; the match to TRBD1 covers 8 bases. J lost 8 bases, V lost 2 bases, and 5 bases had no gene match. The CDR3 runs to 14 residues. Per the germline V gene, CDR1 is MDHEN and CDR2 is SYDVKM. The DNA of the CDR3 is TGTGCCAGCAGTTTAGCCGCAGGGGGCGATGAGCAGTTCTTC. The encoded protein is CASSLAAGGDEQFF.

This chain links TRBV11-2 with TRBJ2-7; no clear D. Trimming took 5 bases from V and 6 from J, leaving 14 bases between them. The CDR3 is made up of 13 amino acids. Germline lookup yields CDR1 SGHAT and CDR2 FQNNGV. As DNA, the CDR3 is TGTGCCAGCAGCCAGACCCTTCCTAGCGAGCAGTACTTC. It yields the protein CASSQTLPSEQYF.

This chain joins TRBV5-1 and TRBJ2-1; a weak D match, TRBD2 (5 bases). CDR1 is SGHRS, CDR2 YFSETQ, per germline. The CDR3 totals 13 residues. Trimming shortened V by 10 bases and J by 8 bases, and 19 bases separated the two germline ends. The CDR3 DNA is TGCGCCTCAGCGGCAGAGGGCTTGGATGAGCAGTTCTTC. It is translated as CASAAEGLDEQFF.